The TCR beta chain under discussion was sequenced for a study of blood T cell repertoires in COVID-19. Overall study context: There were acute and convalescent COVID-19 samples, and they came from the United States, Italy and Spain.

Original processing notes: Nucleated cell counts were estimated from reference gene primer amplification. The protocol was immunoSEQ multiplex PCR, while the TCRdb copy is restricted to in-frame clones and leaves out a portion. V and J calls and clone size are copied from that table; D and trimming were computed from the DNA. The repertoire holds fewer than 60,000 clones, with over 65% as singletons. Seattle participants joined during active infection and were tracked over time. The sample was peripheral blood. This clonotype originated in an elderly man with COVID-19, enrolled during active disease.

CDR3 sequence: CASSQVTGGGQPQHF. CDR3 in DNA: TGCGCCAGCAGCCAAGTTACAGGGGGTGGTCAGCCCCAGCATTTT. The chain couples TRBV4-3 to TRBJ1-5; 8 bases line up with TRBD1. The germline CDR1 and CDR2 sequences are LGHNA and YSLEER. This CDR3 comprises 15 residues. Germline trimming cut 1 base from V and 6 bases from J; bases unmatched to any gene: 5.